This TCR beta chain was captured in a study of T cell responses to AZD1222 COVID-19 vaccine. Regarding the study as a whole: Repertoire collection took place solely once the T cell response had peaked. Spike-specific TCR breadth and depth grew following two AZD1222 doses.

The length of the CDR3 is 13 residues. V gave up 3 bases and J gave up 5 bases, with 11 bases separating them. Germline V lookup: CDR1 LNHDA, CDR2 SQIVND (reference sequence). Notes on this clone: No antigen is known for it.

Data came from immunoSEQ multiplex PCR; TCRdb stores just in-frame clones and leaves some out. The table includes around 130,000 clones, approximately 90% detected once. The chain couples TRBV19 to TRBJ2-7; tentatively, D is TRBD1 (5 bases). The sequence derives from an adult who received the AZD1222 COVID-19 vaccine. The input for sequencing was peripheral blood, taken 28 days after the second AZD1222 dose. The chain's CDR3 is CASSISGYDEQYF. The CDR3 DNA is TGTGCCAGTAGTATCTCAGGGTACGACGAGCAGTACTTC.